The clone carrying this T cell receptor beta chain was seen ten or more times. The data derive from a study of kidney transplant recipient with SARS-CoV-2 infection. TCRdb recomputed calls from the reads with MiXCR, one row per CDR3 protein. The sample lists under 300,000 distinct CDR3 sequences, roughly 26% occurring once. Germline CDR1 is DFQATT and CDR2 is SNEGSKA (reference sequence). Trimming took 4 bases from V and 8 from J; bases not matched to a gene: 6. This CDR3 region has 13 residues. The V and J genes are TRBV20-1 and TRBJ2-1; 9 positions match TRBD1. The specimen comprised a blood sample, sampled at baseline and on day 111 from a kidney transplant recipient. This receptor was identified in a male patient younger than 45 who had COVID-19 and was a kidney transplant recipient. These T cells may partly come from the graft donor. CDR3 coding DNA: TGCAGTGCTATAACAGGGGGCAGGGATGAGCAGTTCTTC. This gives the protein CSAITGGRDEQFF.